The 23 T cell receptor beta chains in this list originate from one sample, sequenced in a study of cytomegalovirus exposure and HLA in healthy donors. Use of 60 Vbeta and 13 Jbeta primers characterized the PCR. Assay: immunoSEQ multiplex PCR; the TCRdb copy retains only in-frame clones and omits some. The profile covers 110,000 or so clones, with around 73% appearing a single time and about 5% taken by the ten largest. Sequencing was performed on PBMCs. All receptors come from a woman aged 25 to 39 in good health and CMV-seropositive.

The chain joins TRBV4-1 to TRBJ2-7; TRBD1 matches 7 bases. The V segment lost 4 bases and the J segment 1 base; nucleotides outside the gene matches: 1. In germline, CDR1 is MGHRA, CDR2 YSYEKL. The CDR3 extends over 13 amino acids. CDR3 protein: CASSRGQSYEQYF. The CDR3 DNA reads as TGCGCCAGCAGCCGGGGACAGTCCTACGAGCAGTACTTC.

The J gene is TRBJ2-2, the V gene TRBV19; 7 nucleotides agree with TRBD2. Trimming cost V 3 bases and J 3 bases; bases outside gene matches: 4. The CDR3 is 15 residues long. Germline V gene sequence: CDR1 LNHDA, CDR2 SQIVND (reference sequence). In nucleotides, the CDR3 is TGTGCCAGTAGTATCCTAGCGGAGCACACCGGGGAGCTGTTTTTT. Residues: CASSILAEHTGELFF.

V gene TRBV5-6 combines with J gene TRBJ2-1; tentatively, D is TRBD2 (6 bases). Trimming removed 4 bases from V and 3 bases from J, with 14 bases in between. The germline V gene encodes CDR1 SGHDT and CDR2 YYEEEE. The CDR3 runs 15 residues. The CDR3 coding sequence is TGTGCCAGCAGCCCCACCCGGGGGAGCTACAATGAGCAGTTCTTC. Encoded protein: CASSPTRGSYNEQFF. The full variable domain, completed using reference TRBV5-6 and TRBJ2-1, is DAGVTQSPTHLIKTRGQQVTLRCSPKSGHDTVSWYQQALGQGPQFIFQYYEEEERQRGNFPDRFSGHQFPNYSSELNVNALLLGDSALYLCASSPTRGSYNEQFFGPGTRLTVL.

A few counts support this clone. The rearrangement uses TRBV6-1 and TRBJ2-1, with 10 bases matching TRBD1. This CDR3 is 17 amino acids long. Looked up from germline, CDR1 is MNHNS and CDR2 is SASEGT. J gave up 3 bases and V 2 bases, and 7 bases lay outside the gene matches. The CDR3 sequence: CASSEYGQGGFYNEQFF. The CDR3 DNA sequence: TGTGCCAGCAGTGAATACGGACAGGGGGGGTTCTACAATGAGCAGTTCTTC.

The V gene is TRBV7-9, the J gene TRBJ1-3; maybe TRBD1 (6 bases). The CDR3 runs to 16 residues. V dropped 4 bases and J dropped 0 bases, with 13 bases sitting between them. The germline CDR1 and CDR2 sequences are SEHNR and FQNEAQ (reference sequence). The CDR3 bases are TGTGCCAGCAGCTCACCCCAGGGGAGCTCTGGAAACACCATATATTTT. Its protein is CASSSPQGSSGNTIYF.

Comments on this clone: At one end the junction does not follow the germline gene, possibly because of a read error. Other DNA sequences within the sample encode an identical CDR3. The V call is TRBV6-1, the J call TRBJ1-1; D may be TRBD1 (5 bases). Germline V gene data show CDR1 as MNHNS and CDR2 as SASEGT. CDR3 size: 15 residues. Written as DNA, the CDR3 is TGTGCCAGCAGTGGAATTTTCACAGGTAGCACTGAGGCTTTCTTT. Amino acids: CASSGIFTGSTEAFF.

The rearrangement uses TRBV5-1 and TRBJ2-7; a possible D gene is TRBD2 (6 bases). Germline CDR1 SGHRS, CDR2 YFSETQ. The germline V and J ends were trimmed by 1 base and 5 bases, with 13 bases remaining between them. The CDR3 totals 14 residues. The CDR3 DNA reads TGCGCCAGCAGCTTGAGCGGGCCGTGGAACGAGCAGTACTTC. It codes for CASSLSGPWNEQYF.

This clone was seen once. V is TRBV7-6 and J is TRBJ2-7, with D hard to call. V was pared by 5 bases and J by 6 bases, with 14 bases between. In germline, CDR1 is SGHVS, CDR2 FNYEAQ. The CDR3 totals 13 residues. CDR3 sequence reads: CASSPKAGGEQYF. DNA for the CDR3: TGTGCCAGCAGCCCGAAAGCCGGCGGCGAGCAGTACTTC.

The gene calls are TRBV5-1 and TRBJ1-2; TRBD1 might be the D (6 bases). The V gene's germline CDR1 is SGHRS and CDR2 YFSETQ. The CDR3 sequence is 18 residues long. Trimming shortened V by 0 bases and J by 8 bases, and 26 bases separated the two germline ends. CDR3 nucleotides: TGCGCCAGCAGCTTGGATCCGGACAGCCCTATCCGTGGGGAAGGCTACACCTTC. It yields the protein CASSLDPDSPIRGEGYTF.

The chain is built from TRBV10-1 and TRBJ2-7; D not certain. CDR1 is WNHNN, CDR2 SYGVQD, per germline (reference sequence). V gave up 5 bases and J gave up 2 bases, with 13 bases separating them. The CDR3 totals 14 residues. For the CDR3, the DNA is TGCGCCAGCAGTACACCAGAACGCCCCTACGAGCAGTACTTC. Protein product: CASSTPERPYEQYF.

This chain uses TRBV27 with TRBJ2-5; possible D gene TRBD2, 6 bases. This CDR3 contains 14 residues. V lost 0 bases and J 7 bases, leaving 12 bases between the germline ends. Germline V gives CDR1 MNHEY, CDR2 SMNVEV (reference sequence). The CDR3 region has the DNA TGTGCCAGCAGTTTATCATCAGGGCGGGGGACCCAGTACTTC. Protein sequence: CASSLSSGRGTQYF.

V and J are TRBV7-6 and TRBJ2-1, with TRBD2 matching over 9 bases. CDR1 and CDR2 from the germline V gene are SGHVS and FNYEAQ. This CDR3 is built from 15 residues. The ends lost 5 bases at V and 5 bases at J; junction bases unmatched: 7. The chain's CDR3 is CASSLSGGRDNEQFF. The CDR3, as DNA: TGTGCCAGCAGCCTTAGCGGGGGTCGGGACAATGAGCAGTTCTTC.

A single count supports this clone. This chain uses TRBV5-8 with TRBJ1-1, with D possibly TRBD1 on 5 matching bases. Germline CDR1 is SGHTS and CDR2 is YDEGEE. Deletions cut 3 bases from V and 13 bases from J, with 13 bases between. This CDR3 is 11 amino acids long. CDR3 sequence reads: CASSYRLGGFF. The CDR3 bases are TGTGCCAGCAGCTACAGGTTAGGTGGTTTCTTT.

CDR3 sequence: CAWSQQGAGDTQYF. CDR3 DNA: TGTGCCTGGAGCCAACAGGGCGCAGGTGATACGCAGTATTTT. The chain uses TRBV30 and TRBJ2-3, with D possibly matching TRBD1 (6 bases). V was clipped by 3 bases and J by 6 bases, with 16 bases between them. Germline assignment: CDR1 GTSNPN and CDR2 SVGIG (reference sequence). This CDR3 contains 14 residues. Combining the CDR3 with reference TRBV30 and TRBJ2-3 gives the whole variable domain SQTIHQWPATLVQPVGSPLSLECTVEGTSNPNLYWYRQAAGRGLQLLFYSVGIGQISSEVPQNLSASRPQDRQFILSSKKLLLSDSGFYLCAWSQQGAGDTQYFGPGTRLTVL.

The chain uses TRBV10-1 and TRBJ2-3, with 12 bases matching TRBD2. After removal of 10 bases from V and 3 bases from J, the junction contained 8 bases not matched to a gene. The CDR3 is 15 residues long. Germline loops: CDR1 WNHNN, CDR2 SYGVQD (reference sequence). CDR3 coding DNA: TGCGCCAACACGACTAGCGGGGGTTTTACAGATACGCAGTATTTT. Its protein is CANTTSGGFTDTQYF.

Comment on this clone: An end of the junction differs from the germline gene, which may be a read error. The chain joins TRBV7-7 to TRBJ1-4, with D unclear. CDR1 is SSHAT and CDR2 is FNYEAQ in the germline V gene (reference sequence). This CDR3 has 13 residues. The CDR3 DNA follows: TGTGCTAGCAGCTTAGACCGGGGAGAAAAACTGTTTTTT. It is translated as CASSLDRGEKLFF. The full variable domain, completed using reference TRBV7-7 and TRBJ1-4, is GAGVSQSPRYKVTKRGQDVTLRCDPISSHATLYWYQQALGQGPEFLTYFNYEAQPDKSGLPSDRFSAERPEGSISTLTIQRTEQRDSAMYRCASSLDRGEKLFFGSGTQLSVL.

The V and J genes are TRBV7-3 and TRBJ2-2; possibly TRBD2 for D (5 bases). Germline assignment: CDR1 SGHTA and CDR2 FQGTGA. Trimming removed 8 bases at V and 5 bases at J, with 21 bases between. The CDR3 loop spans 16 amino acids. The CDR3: CASRALSGLGTGELFF. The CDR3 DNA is TGTGCCAGCCGCGCATTAAGCGGCTTGGGGACCGGGGAGCTGTTTTTT.

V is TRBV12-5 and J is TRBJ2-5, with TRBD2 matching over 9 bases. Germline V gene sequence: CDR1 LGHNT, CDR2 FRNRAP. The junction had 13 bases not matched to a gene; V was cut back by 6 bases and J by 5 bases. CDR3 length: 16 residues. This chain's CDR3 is CASGLTTSGVDETQYF. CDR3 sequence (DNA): TGTGCTAGTGGCCTTACGACTAGCGGTGTCGATGAGACCCAGTACTTC.

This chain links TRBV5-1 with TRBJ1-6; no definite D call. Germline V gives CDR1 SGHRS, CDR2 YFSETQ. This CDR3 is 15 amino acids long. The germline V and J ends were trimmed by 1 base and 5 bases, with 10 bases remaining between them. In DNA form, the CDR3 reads TGCGCCAGCAGCTTGAGAGATGGAGATAATTCACCCCTCCACTTT. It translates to CASSLRDGDNSPLHF.

The CDR3 is CASSQKRGLATYEQYF. Written as DNA, the CDR3 is TGCGCCAGCAGCCAAAAAAGGGGACTAGCGACCTACGAGCAGTACTTC. The chain links TRBV4-1 to TRBJ2-5; TRBD2 aligns across 10 bases. The assigned J gene may be wrong: the sequence end matches TRBJ2-7 better. The V gene's germline CDR1 is MGHRA and CDR2 YSYEKL. This CDR3 spans 16 amino acids.

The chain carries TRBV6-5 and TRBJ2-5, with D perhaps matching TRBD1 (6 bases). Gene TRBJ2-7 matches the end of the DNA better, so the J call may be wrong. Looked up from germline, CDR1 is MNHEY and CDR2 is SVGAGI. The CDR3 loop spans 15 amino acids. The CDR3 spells CASRTGQKSSYEQYF. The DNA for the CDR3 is TGTGCCAGCAGAACCGGACAGAAGAGCTCCTACGAGCAGTACTTC.

CDR3 loop: CARSLGSLSDRPIQETQYF. The CDR3 nucleotides are TGTGCCAGAAGCTTGGGGTCTTTGTCGGACAGACCCATCCAAGAGACCCAGTACTTC. The genes are TRBV5-3 and TRBJ2-5; possibly TRBD1 for D (6 bases). TRBV5-3 is labeled an ORF, and its function is uncertain. With 0 bases removed from V and 1 base from J, the gap between germline ends came to 22 bases. There are 19 residues in the CDR3.

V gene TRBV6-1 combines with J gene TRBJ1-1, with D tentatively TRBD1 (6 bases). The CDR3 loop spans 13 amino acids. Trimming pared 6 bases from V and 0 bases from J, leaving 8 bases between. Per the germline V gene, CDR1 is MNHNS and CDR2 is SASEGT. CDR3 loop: CASREGVNTEAFF. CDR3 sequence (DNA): TGTGCCAGCAGAGAGGGGGTGAACACTGAAGCTTTCTTT.